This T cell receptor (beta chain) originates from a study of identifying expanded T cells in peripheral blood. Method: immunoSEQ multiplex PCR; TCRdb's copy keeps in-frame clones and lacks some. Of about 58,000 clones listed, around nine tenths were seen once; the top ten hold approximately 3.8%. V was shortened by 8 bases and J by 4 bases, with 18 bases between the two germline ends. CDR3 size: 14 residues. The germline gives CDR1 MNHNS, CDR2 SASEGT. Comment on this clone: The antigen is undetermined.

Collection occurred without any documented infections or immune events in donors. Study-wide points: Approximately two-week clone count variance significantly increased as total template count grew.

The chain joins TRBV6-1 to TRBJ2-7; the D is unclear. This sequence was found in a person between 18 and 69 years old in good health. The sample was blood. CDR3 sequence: CASRQSLITYEQYF. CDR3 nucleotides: TGTGCCAGCCGTCAGAGCCTCATTACTTACGAGCAGTACTTC.